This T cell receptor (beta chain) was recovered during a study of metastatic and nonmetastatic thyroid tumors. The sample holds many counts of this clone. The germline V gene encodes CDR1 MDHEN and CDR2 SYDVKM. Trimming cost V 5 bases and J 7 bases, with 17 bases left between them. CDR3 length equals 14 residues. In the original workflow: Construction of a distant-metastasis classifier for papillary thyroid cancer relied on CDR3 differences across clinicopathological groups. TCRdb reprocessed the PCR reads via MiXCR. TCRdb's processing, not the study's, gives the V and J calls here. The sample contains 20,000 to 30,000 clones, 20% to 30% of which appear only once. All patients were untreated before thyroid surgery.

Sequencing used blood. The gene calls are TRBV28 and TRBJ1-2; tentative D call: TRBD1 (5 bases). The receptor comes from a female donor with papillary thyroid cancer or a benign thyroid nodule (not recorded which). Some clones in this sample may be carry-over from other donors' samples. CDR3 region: CASSRRDLSSGYTF. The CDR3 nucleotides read TGTGCCAGCAGTCGTAGGGACCTTTCCTCTGGCTACACCTTC.